Listed here are 6 T cell receptor beta chains from one sample, sequenced in a study of blood T cell repertoires in COVID-19. Data came from immunoSEQ multiplex PCR; TCRdb stores just in-frame clones and leaves some out. The sample carries 270,000 or so clones, approximately 90% recorded once. The sequencing input was peripheral blood. These receptor sequences come from a woman aged 30 to 39 with active or convalescent COVID-19.

This clone was recorded once. V and J are TRBV5-1 and TRBJ2-1; 11 bases are shared with TRBD2. Germline V gives CDR1 SGHRS, CDR2 YFSETQ. Trimming took 5 bases from V and 7 from J; bases not matched to a gene: 8. This CDR3 has 15 residues. The CDR3: CASRPTGTSGNEQFF. CDR3 DNA sequence: TGCGCCAGCAGACCAACCGGGACTAGCGGAAATGAGCAGTTCTTC.

Written as DNA, the CDR3 is TGCGCCAGCAGCCCAAATGGGGACAGGGGCTATGGCTACACCTTC. Translation: CASSPNGDRGYGYTF. The chain links TRBV5-1 to TRBJ1-2; 10 nucleotides match TRBD1. The germline gives CDR1 SGHRS, CDR2 YFSETQ. CDR3 length equals 15 residues. V lost 4 bases to trimming and J lost 4 bases; unmatched junction nucleotides: 7.

The chain has TRBV21-1 and TRBJ1-6; the table's D gene call, TRBD1, was not cross checked with the DNA. TRBV21-1 is classified as a pseudogene. The CDR3 consists of 15 residues. CDR3 loop: CASRPRGSYNSPLHF. In DNA form, the CDR3 reads TGTGCCAGCCGGCCCAGGGGATCCTATAATTCACCCCTCCACTTT.

This clone was counted a single time. The chain joins TRBV19 to TRBJ1-2, with 8 bases fitting TRBD1. The CDR3 is 16 amino acids. Trimming took 6 bases from V and 4 from J; bases not matched to a gene: 13. The germline V gene encodes CDR1 LNHDA and CDR2 SQIVND (reference sequence). Here the CDR3 DNA reads TGTGCCAGTAGCCCCCTGACAGGGGCCCTAGGCTATGGCTACACCTTC. This gives the protein CASSPLTGALGYGYTF.

In this sample, this clone turned up once. The J gene is TRBJ1-6, the V gene TRBV5-4; 9 nucleotides line up with TRBD1. The CDR3 has 15 residues. The V gene's germline CDR1 is SGHNT and CDR2 YYREEE (reference sequence). The V gene end was trimmed by 4 bases and the J gene end by 3 bases; junction bases not matched to a gene: 2. Written as DNA, the CDR3 is TGTGCCAGCAGCCGGGGACAGGGCTATAATTCACCCCTCCACTTT. Translating it yields CASSRGQGYNSPLHF.

The chain combines TRBV9 with TRBJ2-3, with 9 bases aligning to TRBD1. Trimming cost V 2 bases and J 4 bases; bases outside gene matches: 11. This CDR3 is built from 17 residues. Germline-derived CDR1 and CDR2 are SGDLS and YYNGEE. CDR3 residues: CASSVEGQGNPPDTQYF. In DNA, the CDR3 is TGTGCCAGCAGCGTGGAAGGACAGGGGAATCCCCCAGATACGCAGTATTTT.